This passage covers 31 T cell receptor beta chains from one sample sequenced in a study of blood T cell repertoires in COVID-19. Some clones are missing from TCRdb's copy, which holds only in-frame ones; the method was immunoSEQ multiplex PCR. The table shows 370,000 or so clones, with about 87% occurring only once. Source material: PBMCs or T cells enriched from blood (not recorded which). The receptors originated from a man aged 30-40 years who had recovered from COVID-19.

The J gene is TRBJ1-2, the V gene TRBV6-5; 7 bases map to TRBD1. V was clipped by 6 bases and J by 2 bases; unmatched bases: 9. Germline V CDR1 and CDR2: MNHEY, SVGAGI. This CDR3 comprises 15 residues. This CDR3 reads CASSDPLTGNYGYTF. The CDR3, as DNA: TGTGCCAGCAGCGACCCTCTGACAGGGAACTATGGCTACACCTTC.

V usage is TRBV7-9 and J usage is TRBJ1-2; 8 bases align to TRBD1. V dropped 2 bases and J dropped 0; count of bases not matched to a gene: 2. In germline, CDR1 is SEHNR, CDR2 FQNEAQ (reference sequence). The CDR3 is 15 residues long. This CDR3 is CASSLSTGANYGYTF. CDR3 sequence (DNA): TGTGCCAGCAGCTTATCGACAGGGGCTAACTATGGCTACACCTTC. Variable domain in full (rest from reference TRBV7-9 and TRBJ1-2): DTGVSQNPRHKITKRGQNVTFRCDPISEHNRLYWYRQTLGQGPEFLTYFQNEAQLEKSRLLSDRFSAERPKGSFSTLEIQRTEQGDSAMYLCASSLSTGANYGYTFGSGTRLTVV.

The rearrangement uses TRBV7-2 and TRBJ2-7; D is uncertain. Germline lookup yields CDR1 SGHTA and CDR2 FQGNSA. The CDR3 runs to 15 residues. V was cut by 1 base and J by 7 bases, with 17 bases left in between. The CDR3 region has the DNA TGTGCCAGCAGCTTAGGATGGCATACCCTTGTGGAGCAGTACTTC. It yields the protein CASSLGWHTLVEQYF.

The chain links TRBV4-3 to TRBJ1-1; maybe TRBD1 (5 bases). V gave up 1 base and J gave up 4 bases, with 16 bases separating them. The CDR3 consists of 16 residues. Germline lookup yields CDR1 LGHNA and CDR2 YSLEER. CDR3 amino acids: CASSQGWGGKGTEAFF. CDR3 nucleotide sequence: TGCGCCAGCAGCCAAGGGTGGGGGGGGAAGGGCACTGAAGCTTTCTTT.

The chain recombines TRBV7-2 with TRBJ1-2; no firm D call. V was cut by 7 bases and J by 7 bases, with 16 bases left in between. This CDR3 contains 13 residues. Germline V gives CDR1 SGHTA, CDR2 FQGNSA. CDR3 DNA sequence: TGTGCCAGCACCCCGTTTGAGGTCGTTGGCTACACCTTC. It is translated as CASTPFEVVGYTF.

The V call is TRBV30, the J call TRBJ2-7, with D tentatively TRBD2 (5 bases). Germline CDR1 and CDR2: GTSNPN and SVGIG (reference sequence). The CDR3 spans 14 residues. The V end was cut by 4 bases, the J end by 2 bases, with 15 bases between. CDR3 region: CAWTRAGGPYEQYF. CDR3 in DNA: TGTGCCTGGACCCGGGCCGGAGGCCCCTACGAGCAGTACTTC.

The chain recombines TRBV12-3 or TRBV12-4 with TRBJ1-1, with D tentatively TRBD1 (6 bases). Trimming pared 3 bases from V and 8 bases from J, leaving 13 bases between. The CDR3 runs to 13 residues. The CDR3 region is CASSFQDRGEAFF. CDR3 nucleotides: TGTGCCAGCAGTTTCCAGGACAGAGGGGAAGCTTTCTTT.

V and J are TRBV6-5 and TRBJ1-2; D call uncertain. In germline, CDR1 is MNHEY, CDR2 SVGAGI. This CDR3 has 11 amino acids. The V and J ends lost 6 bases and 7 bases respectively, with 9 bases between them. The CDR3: CASRFRGGYTF. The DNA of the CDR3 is TGTGCCAGCAGATTCAGAGGTGGCTACACCTTC.

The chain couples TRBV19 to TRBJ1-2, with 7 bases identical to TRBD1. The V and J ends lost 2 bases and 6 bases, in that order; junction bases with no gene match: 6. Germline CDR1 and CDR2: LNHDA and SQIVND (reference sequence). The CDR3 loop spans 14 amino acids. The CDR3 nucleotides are TGTGCCAGTAGTATAAGCCAGGGGGTGGATGGCTACACCTTC. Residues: CASSISQGVDGYTF.

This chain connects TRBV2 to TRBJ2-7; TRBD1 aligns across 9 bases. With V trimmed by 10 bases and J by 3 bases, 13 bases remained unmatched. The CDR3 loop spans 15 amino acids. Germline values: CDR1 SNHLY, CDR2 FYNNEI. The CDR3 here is CATQRFTGGLYEQYF. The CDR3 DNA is TGTGCCACCCAGAGGTTTACAGGGGGCCTCTACGAGCAGTACTTC.

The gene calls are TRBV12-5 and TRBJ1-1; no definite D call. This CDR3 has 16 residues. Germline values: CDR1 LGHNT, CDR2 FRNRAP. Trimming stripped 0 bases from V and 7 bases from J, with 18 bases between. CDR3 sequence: CASGLVLGVEALEAFF. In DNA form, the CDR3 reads TGTGCTAGTGGTTTGGTACTCGGGGTGGAGGCTCTTGAAGCTTTCTTT.

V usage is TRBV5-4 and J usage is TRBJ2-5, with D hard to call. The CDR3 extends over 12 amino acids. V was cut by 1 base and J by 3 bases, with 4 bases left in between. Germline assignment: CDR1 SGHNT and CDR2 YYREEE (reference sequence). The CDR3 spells CASSLSEETQYF. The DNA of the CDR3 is TGTGCCAGCAGCTTGTCCGAAGAGACCCAGTACTTC.

DNA for the CDR3: TGTGCCAGCTCACCACGTGGAGGAGAAAATCAGCCCCAGCATTTT. This sequence encodes CASSPRGGENQPQHF. The chain carries TRBV18 and TRBJ1-5; D gene uncertain. Germline CDR1 KGHSH, CDR2 LQKENI. The CDR3 loop spans 15 amino acids. V lost 1 base and J 4 bases, leaving 11 bases between the germline ends. Full variable domain (remainder filled in from reference TRBV18 and TRBJ1-5): NAGVMQNPRHLVRRRGQEARLRCSPMKGHSHVYWYRQLPEEGLKFMVYLQKENIIDESGMPKERFSAEFPKEGPSILRIQQVVRGDSAAYFCASSPRGGENQPQHFGDGTRLSIL.

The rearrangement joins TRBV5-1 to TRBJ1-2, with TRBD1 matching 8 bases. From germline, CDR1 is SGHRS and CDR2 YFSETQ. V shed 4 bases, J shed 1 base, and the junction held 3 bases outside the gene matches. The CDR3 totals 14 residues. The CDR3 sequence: CASSRTGLNYGYTF. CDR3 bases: TGCGCCAGCAGCCGGACAGGGCTTAACTATGGCTACACCTTC.

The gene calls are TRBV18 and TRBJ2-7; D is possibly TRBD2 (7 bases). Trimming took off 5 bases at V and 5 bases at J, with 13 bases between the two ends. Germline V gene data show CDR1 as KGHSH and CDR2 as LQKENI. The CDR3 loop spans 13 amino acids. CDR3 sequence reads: CASSIGGGDEQYF. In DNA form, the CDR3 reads TGTGCCAGCTCAATAGGGGGGGGCGACGAGCAGTACTTC.

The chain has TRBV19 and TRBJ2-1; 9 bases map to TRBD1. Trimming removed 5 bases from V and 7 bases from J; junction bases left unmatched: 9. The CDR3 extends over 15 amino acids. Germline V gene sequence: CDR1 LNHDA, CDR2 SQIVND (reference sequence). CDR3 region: CASSSAGQGLNEQFF. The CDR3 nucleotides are TGTGCCAGTAGTTCGGCGGGACAGGGCCTGAATGAGCAGTTCTTC. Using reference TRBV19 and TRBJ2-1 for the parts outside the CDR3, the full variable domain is DGGITQSPKYLFRKEGQNVTLSCEQNLNHDAMYWYRQDPGQGLRLIYYSQIVNDFQKGDIAEGYSVSREKKESFPLTVTSAQKNPTAFYLCASSSAGQGLNEQFFGPGTRLTVL.

The CDR3 here is CASASRAGNGYTF. In nucleotides, the CDR3 is TGCGCCAGCGCTTCGAGGGCCGGGAATGGCTACACCTTC. The chain recombines TRBV5-1 with TRBJ1-2; D is uncertain. Trimming left V 7 bases short and J 6 bases short, with 16 bases between. Germline assignment: CDR1 SGHRS and CDR2 YFSETQ. The CDR3 extends over 13 amino acids. Based on the CDR3 plus reference TRBV5-1 and TRBJ1-2, the full variable domain is KAGVTQTPRYLIKTRGQQVTLSCSPISGHRSVSWYQQTPGQGLQFLFEYFSETQRNKGNFPGRFSGRQFSNSRSEMNVSTLELGDSALYLCASASRAGNGYTFGSGTRLTVV.

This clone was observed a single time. This CDR3 reads CSVEIGVQETQYF. CDR3 DNA sequence: TGCAGCGTTGAAATCGGGGTCCAAGAGACCCAGTACTTC. The chain links TRBV29-1 to TRBJ2-5, with D perhaps matching TRBD2 (5 bases). The V and J ends lost 2 bases and 1 base respectively, with 8 bases between them. Germline CDR1 is SQVTM and CDR2 is ANQGSEA. This CDR3 region has 13 residues.

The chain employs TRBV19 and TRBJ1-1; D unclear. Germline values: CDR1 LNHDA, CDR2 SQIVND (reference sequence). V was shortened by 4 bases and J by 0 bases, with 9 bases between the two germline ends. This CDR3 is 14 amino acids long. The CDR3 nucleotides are TGTGCCAGTAGTACAACTCAGGTGAACACTGAAGCTTTCTTT. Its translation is CASSTTQVNTEAFF. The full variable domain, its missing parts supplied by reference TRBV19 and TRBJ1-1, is DGGITQSPKYLFRKEGQNVTLSCEQNLNHDAMYWYRQDPGQGLRLIYYSQIVNDFQKGDIAEGYSVSREKKESFPLTVTSAQKNPTAFYLCASSTTQVNTEAFFGQGTRLTVV.

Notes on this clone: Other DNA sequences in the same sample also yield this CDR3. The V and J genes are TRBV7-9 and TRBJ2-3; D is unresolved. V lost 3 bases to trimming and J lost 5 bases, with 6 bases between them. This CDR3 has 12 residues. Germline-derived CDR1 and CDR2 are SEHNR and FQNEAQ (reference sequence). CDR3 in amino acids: CASSFSKDTQYF. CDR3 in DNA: TGTGCCAGCAGCTTTAGTAAAGATACGCAGTATTTT.

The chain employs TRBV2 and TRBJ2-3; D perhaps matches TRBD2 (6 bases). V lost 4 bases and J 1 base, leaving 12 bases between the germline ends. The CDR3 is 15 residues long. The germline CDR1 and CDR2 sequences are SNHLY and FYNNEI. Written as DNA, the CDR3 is TGTGCCAGCAGTGTGTTGGGGGAGGGCACAGATACGCAGTATTTT. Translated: CASSVLGEGTDTQYF.

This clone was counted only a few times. The CDR3 protein is CASSLGPNQPQHF. Written as DNA, the CDR3 is TGTGCCAGCAGTTTAGGCCCCAATCAGCCCCAGCATTTT. The chain links TRBV27 to TRBJ1-5; D unresolved. V gave up 2 bases and J gave up 3 bases, with 5 bases separating them. This CDR3 has 13 residues. Germline CDR1 and CDR2: MNHEY and SMNVEV (reference sequence).

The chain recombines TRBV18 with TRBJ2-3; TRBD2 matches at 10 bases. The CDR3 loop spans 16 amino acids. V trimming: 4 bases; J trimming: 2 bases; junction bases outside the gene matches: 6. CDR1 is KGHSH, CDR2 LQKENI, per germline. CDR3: CASSLSAGGTTDTQYF. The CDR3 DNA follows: TGTGCCAGCTCACTGTCAGCGGGGGGGACCACAGATACGCAGTATTTT. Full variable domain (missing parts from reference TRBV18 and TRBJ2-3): NAGVMQNPRHLVRRRGQEARLRCSPMKGHSHVYWYRQLPEEGLKFMVYLQKENIIDESGMPKERFSAEFPKEGPSILRIQQVVRGDSAAYFCASSLSAGGTTDTQYFGPGTRLTVL.

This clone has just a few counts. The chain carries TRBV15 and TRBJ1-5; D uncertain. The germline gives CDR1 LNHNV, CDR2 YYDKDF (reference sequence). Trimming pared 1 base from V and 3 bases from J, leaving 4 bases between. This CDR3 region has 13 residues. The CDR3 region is CATSRASNQPQHF. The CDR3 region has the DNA TGTGCCACCAGCAGAGCCTCCAATCAGCCCCAGCATTTT. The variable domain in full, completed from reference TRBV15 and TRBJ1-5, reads DAMVIQNPRYQVTQFGKPVTLSCSQTLNHNVMYWYQQKSSQAPKLLFHYYDKDFNNEADTPDNFQSRRPNTSFCFLDIRSPGLGDTAMYLCATSRASNQPQHFGDGTRLSIL.

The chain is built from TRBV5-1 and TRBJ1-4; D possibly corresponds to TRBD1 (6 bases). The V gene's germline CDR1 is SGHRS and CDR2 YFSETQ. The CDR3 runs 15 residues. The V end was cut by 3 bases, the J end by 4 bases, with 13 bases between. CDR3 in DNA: TGCGCCAGCAGCTCTACAGGGTTGGGTAATGAAAAACTGTTTTTT. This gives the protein CASSSTGLGNEKLFF.

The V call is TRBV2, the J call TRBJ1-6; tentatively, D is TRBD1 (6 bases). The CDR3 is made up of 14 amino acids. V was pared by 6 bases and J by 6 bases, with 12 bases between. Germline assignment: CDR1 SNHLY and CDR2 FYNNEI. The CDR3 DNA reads TGTGCCAGCAGCGAGGACAGCTTTAATTCACCCCTCCACTTT. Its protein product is CASSEDSFNSPLHF.

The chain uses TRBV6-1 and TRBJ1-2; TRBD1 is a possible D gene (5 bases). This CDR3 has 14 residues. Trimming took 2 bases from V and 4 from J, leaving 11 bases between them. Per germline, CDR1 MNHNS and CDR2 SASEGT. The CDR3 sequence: CASSERRGSYGYTF. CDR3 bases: TGTGCCAGCAGTGAACGCCGGGGGTCCTATGGCTACACCTTC.

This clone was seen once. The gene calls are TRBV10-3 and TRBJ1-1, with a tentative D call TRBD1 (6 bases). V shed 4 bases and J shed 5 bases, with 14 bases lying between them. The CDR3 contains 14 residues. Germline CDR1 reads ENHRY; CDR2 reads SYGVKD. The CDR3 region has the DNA TGTGCCATCAGTGGTGGGGGGGGCTGGACTGAAGCTTTCTTT. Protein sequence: CAISGGGGWTEAFF.

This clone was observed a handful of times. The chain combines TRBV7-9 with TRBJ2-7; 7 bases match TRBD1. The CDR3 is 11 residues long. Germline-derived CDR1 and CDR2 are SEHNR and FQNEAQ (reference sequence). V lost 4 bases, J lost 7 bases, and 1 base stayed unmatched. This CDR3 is CASSSGGEQYF. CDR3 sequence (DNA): TGTGCCAGCAGCTCAGGGGGAGAGCAGTACTTC.

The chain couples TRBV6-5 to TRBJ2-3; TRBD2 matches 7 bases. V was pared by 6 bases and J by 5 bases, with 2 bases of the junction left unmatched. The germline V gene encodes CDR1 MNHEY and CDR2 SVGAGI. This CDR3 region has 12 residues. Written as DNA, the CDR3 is TGTGCCAGCAGCCGCGGGGGAGATACGCAGTATTTT. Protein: CASSRGGDTQYF.

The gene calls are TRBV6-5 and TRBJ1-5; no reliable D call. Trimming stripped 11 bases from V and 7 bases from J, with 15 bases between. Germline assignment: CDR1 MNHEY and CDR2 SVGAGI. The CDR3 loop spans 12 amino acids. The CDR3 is CAVREKHQPQHF. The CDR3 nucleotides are TGTGCCGTCCGAGAAAAGCACCAGCCCCAGCATTTT.